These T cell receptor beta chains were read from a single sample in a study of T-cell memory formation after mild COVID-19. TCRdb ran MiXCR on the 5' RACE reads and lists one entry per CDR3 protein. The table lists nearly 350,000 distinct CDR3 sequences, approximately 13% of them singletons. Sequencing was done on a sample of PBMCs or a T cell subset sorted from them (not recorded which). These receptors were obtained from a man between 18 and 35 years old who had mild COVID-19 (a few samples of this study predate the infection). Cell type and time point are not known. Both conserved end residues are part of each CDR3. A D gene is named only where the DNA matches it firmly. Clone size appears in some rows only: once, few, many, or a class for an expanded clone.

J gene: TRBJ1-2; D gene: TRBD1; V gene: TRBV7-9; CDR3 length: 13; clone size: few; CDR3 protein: CASRTGESYGYTF; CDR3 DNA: TGTGCCAGCAGGACAGGGGAAAGCTATGGCTACACCTTC
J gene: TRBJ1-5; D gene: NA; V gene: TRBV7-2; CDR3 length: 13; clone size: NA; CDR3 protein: CASSPTSNQPQNF; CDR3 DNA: TGTGCCAGCAGCCCGACAAGCAATCAGCCCCAGAATTTT
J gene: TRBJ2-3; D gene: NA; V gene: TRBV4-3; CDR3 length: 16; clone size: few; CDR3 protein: CASSQRVGLSTDTQYF; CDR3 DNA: TGCGCCAGCAGCCAAAGGGTCGGCCTGAGCACAGATACGCAGTATTTT
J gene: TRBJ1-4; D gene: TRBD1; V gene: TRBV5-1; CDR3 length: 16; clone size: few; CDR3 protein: CASSLGWTGGEEKLFF; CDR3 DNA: TGCGCCAGCAGCTTGGGATGGACAGGGGGCGAAGAAAAACTGTTTTTT
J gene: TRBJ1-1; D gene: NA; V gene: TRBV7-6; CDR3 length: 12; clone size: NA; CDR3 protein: CASSPKGTEAFF; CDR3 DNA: TGTGCCAGCAGCCCCAAAGGCACTGAAGCTTTCTTT
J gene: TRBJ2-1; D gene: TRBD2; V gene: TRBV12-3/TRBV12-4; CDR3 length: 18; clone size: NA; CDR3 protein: CASSSRLAGGPTGNEQFF; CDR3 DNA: TGTGCCAGCAGTTCACGACTAGCGGGGGGGCCGACCGGGAATGAGCAGTTCTTC
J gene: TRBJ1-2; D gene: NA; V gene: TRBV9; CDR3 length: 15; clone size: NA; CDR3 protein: CASSVGRDGDYGYTF; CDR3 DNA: TGTGCCAGCAGCGTAGGGCGGGATGGGGACTATGGCTACACCTTC
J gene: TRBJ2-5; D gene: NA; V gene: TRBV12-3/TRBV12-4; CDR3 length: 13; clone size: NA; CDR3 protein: CASSLPPGETQYF; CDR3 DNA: TGTGCCAGCAGTCTACCGCCAGGGGAGACCCAGTACTTC
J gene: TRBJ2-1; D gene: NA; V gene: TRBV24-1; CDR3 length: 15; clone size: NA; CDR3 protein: CATSDPRGPYNEQFF; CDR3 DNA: TGTGCCACCAGTGATCCCCGGGGGCCGTACAATGAGCAGTTCTTC
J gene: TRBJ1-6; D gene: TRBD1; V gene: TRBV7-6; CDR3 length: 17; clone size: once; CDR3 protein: CASSLESGTGDNSPLHF; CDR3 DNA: TGTGCCAGCAGCTTAGAGTCGGGGACAGGGGATAATTCACCCCTCCACTTT
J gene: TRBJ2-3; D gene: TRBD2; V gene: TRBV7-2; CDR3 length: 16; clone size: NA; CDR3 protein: CASSVASGGFTDTQYF; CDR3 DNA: TGTGCCAGCAGCGTCGCTAGCGGGGGTTTCACAGATACGCAGTATTTT
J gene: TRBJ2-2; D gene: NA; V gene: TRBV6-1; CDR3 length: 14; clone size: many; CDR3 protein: CASISGSNTGELFF; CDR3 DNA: TGTGCCAGCATCTCAGGCAGCAACACCGGGGAGCTGTTTTTT
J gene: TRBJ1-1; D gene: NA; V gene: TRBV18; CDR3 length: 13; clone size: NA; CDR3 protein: CASSPPINTEAFF; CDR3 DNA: TGTGCCAGCTCACCACCGATTAACACTGAAGCTTTCTTT
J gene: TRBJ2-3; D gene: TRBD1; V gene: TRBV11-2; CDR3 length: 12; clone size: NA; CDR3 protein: CACDRGWDTQYF; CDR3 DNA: TGTGCCTGCGACAGGGGGTGGGATACGCAGTATTTT
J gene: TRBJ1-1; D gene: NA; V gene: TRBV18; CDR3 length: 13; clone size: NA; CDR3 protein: CASSPRADTEAFF; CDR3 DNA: TGTGCCAGCTCACCTAGGGCAGACACTGAAGCTTTCTTT
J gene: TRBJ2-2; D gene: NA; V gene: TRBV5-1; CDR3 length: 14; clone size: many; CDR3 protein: CASSLRTGSGELFF; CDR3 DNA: TGCGCCAGCAGCTTAAGAACAGGGTCCGGGGAGCTGTTTTTT
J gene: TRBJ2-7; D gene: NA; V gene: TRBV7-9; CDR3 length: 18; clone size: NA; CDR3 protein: CASSSLQPLAVSPYEQYF; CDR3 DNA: TGTGCCAGCAGCTCCCTCCAACCCCTGGCCGTCTCACCCTACGAGCAGTACTTC
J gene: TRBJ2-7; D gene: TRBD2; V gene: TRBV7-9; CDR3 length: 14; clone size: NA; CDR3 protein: CAIGTSGGQYEQYF; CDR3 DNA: TGTGCCATCGGGACTAGCGGGGGCCAGTACGAGCAGTACTTC
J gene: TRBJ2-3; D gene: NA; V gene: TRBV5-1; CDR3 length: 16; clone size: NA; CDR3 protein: CASSLEWTSSTDTQYF; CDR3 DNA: TGCGCCAGCAGCCTTGAATGGACTTCTAGCACAGATACGCAGTATTTT
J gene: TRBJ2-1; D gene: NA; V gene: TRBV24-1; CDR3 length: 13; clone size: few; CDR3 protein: CATSRGGDNEQFF; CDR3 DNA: TGTGCCACCTCAAGAGGGGGTGACAATGAGCAGTTCTTC
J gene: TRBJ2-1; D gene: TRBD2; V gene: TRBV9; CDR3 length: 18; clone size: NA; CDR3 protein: CASSPGTSGGFSYNEQFF; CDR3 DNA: TGTGCCAGCAGCCCCGGGACTAGCGGGGGTTTCTCCTACAATGAGCAGTTCTTC
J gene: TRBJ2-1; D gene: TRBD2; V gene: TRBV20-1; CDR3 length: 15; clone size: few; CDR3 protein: CSARIGWGGYNEQFF; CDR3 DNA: TGCAGTGCTCGTATAGGTTGGGGGGGATACAATGAGCAGTTCTTC
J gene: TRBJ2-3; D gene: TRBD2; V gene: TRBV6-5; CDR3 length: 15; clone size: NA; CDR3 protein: CASSYRRGSTDTQYF; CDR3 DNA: TGTGCCAGCAGTTACCGGCGGGGGAGCACAGATACGCAGTATTTT
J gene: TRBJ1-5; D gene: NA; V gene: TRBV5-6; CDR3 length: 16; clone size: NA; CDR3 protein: CASSFTTRGPYQPQHF; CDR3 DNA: TGTGCCAGCAGCTTTACGACTAGAGGGCCCTATCAGCCCCAGCATTTT
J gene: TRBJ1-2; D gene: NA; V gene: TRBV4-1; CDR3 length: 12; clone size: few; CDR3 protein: CASSQEGRGYTF; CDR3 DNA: TGCGCCAGCAGCCAAGAGGGCCGTGGCTACACCTTC
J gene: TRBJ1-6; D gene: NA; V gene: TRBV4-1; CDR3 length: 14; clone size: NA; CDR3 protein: CASSQWGKDSPLHF; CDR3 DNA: TGCGCCAGCAGCCAATGGGGGAAAGATTCACCCCTCCACTTT
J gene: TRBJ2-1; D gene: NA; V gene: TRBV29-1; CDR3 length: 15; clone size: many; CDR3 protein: CSVNEGVSNYNEQFF; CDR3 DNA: TGCAGCGTTAATGAGGGAGTCTCCAACTACAATGAGCAGTTCTTC
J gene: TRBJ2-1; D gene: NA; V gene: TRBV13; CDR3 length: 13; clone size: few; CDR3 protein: CASSSEHRSEQFF; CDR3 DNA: TGTGCCAGCAGCTCCGAGCACCGATCTGAGCAGTTCTTC
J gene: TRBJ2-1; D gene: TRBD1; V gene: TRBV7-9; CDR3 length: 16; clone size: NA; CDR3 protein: CASSFFRDRVFNEQFF; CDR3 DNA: TGTGCCAGCAGCTTTTTTCGGGACAGGGTTTTCAATGAGCAGTTCTTC
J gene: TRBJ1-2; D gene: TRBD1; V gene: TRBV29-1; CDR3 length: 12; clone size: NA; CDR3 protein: CSAETGGDGYTF; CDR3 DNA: TGCAGCGCTGAGACAGGGGGGGATGGCTACACCTTC
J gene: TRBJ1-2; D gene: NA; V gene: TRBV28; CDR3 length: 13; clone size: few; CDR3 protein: CASSVGLNYGYTF; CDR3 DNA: TGTGCCAGCAGTGTGGGGCTTAACTATGGCTACACCTTC
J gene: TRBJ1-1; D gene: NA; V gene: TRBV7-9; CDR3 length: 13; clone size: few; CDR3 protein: CASSLTGPHGAFF; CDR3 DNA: TGTGCCAGCAGCTTAACCGGGCCACACGGGGCTTTCTTT
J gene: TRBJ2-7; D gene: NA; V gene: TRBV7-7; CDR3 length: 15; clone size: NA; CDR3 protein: CASSPGGDRSDEQYF; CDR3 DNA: TGTGCCAGCAGCCCCGGGGGAGACAGGTCGGACGAGCAGTACTTC
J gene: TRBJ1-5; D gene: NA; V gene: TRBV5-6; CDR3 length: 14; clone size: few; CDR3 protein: CASSLALGQQPQHF; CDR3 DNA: TGTGCCAGCAGCTTGGCTTTGGGACAACAGCCCCAGCATTTT
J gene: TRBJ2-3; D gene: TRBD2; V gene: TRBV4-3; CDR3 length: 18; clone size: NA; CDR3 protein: CASSQEGGASPIADTQYF; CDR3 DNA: TGCGCCAGCAGCCAAGAGGGAGGGGCCAGCCCTATCGCAGATACGCAGTATTTT
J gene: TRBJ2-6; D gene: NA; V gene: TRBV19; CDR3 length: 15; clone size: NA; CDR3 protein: CASSIRPGGANVLTF; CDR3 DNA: TGTGCCAGTAGTATCCGACCCGGCGGGGCCAACGTCCTGACTTTC
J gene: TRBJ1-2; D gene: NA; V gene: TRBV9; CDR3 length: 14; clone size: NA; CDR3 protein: CASSTGRPNYGYTF; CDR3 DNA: TGTGCCAGCTCTACAGGTAGACCTAACTATGGCTACACCTTC
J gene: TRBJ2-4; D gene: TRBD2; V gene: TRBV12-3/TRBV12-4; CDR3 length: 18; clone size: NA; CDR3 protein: CASSSGLAGGFAKNIQYF; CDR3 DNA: TGTGCCAGCAGTTCGGGACTAGCGGGGGGTTTTGCCAAAAACATTCAGTACTTC